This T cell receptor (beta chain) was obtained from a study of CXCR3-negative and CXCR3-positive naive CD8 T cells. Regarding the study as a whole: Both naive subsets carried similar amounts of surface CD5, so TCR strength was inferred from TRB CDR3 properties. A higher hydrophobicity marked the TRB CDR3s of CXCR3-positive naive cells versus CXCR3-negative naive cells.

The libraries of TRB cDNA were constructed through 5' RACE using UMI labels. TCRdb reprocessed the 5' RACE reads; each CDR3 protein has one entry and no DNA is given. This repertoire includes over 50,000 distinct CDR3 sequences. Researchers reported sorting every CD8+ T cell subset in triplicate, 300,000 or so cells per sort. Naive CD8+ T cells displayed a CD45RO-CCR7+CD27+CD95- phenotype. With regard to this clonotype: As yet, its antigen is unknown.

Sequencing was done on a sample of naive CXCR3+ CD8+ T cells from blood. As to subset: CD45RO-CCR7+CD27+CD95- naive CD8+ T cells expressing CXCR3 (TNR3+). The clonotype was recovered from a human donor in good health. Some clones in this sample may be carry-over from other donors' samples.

This chain's CDR3 is CASSSSASGLYSYEQYF. The chain joins TRBV28 to TRBJ2-7; TCRdb gives TRBD2 as the D gene, but with no DNA this cannot be confirmed. The CDR3 is 17 amino acids. Germline lookup yields CDR1 MDHEN and CDR2 SYDVKM.